This passage covers 12 T cell receptor beta chains from one sample sequenced in a study of identical twins. Each CDR3 protein is one row after TCRdb ran MiXCR on the 5' RACE reads. The repertoire includes 310,000 or so distinct CDR3 sequences, 7.5% to 9.5% of them detected once, and around 7.1% sits in the top ten. The sample was also reused in another study, on yellow fever vaccine responses in identical twins.

Source material: CD8+ T cells sorted from blood. These receptors all come from a young woman in good health.

In regard to this clonotype: Since a much larger clone is just one base distant, this may be a read error. This chain's CDR3 is CSSKSQENFYNEQFF. The CDR3 coding sequence is TGTTCCAGCAAGTCCCAGGAAAATTTCTACAATGAGCAGTTCTTC. This chain joins TRBV28 and TRBJ2-1; the D is unclear. This CDR3 is 15 amino acids long. The germline CDR1 and CDR2 sequences are MDHEN and SYDVKM.

The chain couples TRBV6-5 to TRBJ2-1; D gene unclear. This CDR3 contains 13 residues. The V end was cut by 0 bases, the J end by 8 bases, with 8 bases between. Germline V CDR1 and CDR2: MNHEY, SVGAGI. In DNA, the CDR3 is TGTGCCAGCAGTTACTCGGGGTTTGATGAGCAGTTCTTC. Translating it yields CASSYSGFDEQFF.

This clonotype was detected only a few times. The chain uses TRBV3-1 and TRBJ2-1; TRBD2 matches at 10 bases. Per the germline V gene, CDR1 is LGHDT and CDR2 is YNNKEL (reference sequence). This CDR3 spans 18 amino acids. Trimming at V came to 0 bases and at J to 7 bases, leaving 12 bases not matched to a gene. The CDR3 bases are TGTGCCAGCAGCCAAGATAGAAGCGGGGGGGCGACTGAAAATGAGCAGTTCTTC. Translated, it gives CASSQDRSGGATENEQFF.

This clonotype was found a few times. The chain joins TRBV9 to TRBJ2-5; TRBD1 aligns across 8 bases. This CDR3 spans 15 amino acids. Germline assignment: CDR1 SGDLS and CDR2 YYNGEE. After removal of 0 bases from V and 6 bases from J, the junction contained 7 bases not matched to a gene. Here the CDR3 reads CASSVGQGLGKTQYF. DNA for the CDR3: TGTGCCAGCAGCGTAGGACAGGGGCTCGGAAAGACCCAGTACTTC.

This clonotype was seen a few times. V gene TRBV2 combines with J gene TRBJ2-5; 7 bases agree with TRBD2. Germline V CDR1 and CDR2: SNHLY, FYNNEI. There are 18 residues in the CDR3. With 1 base clipped from V and 2 bases from J, the junction kept 13 bases outside the gene matches. The CDR3 loop reads CASSEGSSGGGLQETQYF. The CDR3 DNA follows: TGTGCCAGCAGTGAAGGAAGCTCCGGCGGGGGACTTCAAGAGACCCAGTACTTC.

There are a few counts of this clonotype. CDR3 nucleotides: TGTGCCAGCAGCCATCCCCGGGACAGGGAAGAGACCCAGTACTTC. Protein sequence: CASSHPRDREETQYF. V and J are TRBV7-8 and TRBJ2-5; TRBD1 matches 9 bases. Looked up from germline, CDR1 is SGHVS and CDR2 is FQNEAQ. V shed 5 bases, J shed 3 bases, and the junction held 7 bases outside the gene matches. The CDR3 has 15 amino acids.

This clonotype occurred a few times. The gene calls are TRBV29-1 and TRBJ2-1, with 7 bases lining up with TRBD2. Germline CDR1 is SQVTM and CDR2 is ANQGSEA. This CDR3 has 11 amino acids. Trimming at V came to 4 bases and at J to 15 bases, leaving 9 bases not matched to a gene. DNA of the CDR3: TGCAGCGTTGTAGGCGGGAGTCGTCGGTTCTTC. Protein: CSVVGGSRRFF.

This clonotype was counted at least ten times. The chain carries TRBV2 and TRBJ2-2; no clear D. The CDR3 length is 13 residues. The ends were cut back, 2 bases at V and 6 bases at J, with 7 bases in the middle. The germline gives CDR1 SNHLY, CDR2 FYNNEI. This CDR3 is CASSETGAGELFF. In DNA, the CDR3 is TGTGCCAGCAGTGAAACTGGGGCCGGGGAGCTGTTTTTT.

The gene calls are TRBV11-2 and TRBJ2-3; no clear D gene. Trimming took off 5 bases at V and 4 bases at J, with 10 bases between the two ends. The CDR3 totals 13 residues. Germline V gene sequence: CDR1 SGHAT, CDR2 FQNNGV. Here the CDR3 reads CASSGPGSDTQYF. CDR3 DNA: TGTGCCAGCAGCGGCCCCGGGTCAGATACGCAGTATTTT.

Only a few counts were recorded for this clonotype. This chain joins TRBV20-1 and TRBJ1-1, with D possibly matching TRBD1 (5 bases). V was shortened by 6 bases and J by 1 base, with 15 bases between the two germline ends. The CDR3 extends over 14 amino acids. Germline V lookup: CDR1 DFQATT, CDR2 SNEGSKA (reference sequence). The CDR3 DNA is TGCAGTGCGGGAGTCCCGGGACGGAACACTGAAGCTTTCTTT. Protein: CSAGVPGRNTEAFF.

This clonotype was observed many times. The CDR3 bases are TGCGCCAGCAGCCAAGGAATTCATCATAGCAATCAGCCCCAGCATTTT. Its translation is CASSQGIHHSNQPQHF. This rearrangement joins TRBV4-3 to TRBJ1-5; unclear D gene. The germline gives CDR1 LGHNA, CDR2 YSLEER. V lost 1 base to trimming and J lost 0 bases, with 10 bases between them. The CDR3 runs 16 residues.

This clonotype was recorded at least ten times. V and J are TRBV28 and TRBJ2-2; TRBD2 agrees at 10 bases. The germline V gene encodes CDR1 MDHEN and CDR2 SYDVKM. CDR3 length equals 15 residues. J gave up 6 bases and V 2 bases, and 3 bases lay outside the gene matches. The CDR3: CASSLLAGVPGELFF. For the CDR3, the DNA is TGTGCCAGCAGTTTACTAGCGGGAGTCCCCGGGGAGCTGTTTTTT.